The clone carrying this T cell receptor (beta chain) was seen many times. Its specificity is not known. MiXCR, applied by TCRdb to the 5' RACE reads, yields one record per CDR3 protein. The table lists under 70,000 distinct CDR3 sequences, 15% of them singletons. This entry belongs to a study of early T cells in non-severe SARS-CoV-2 infection. Study results and caveats: A preference for anti-spike CD8 responses marked VDJdb matching, which missed private and CD4 specificities.

Germline V lookup: CDR1 MNHEY, CDR2 SVGEGT. The CDR3 is made up of 13 amino acids. J was trimmed by 14 bases and V by 6 bases; bases with no gene match: 13. The chain is built from TRBV6-2 or TRBV6-3 and TRBJ1-1, with TRBD1 matching 9 bases. The source is an adult who was a healthcare worker with PCR-confirmed SARS-CoV-2 infection or an uninfected control (not recorded which). The material was whole blood, obtained at baseline. CDR3 region: CASRTSTGTGNFF. DNA of the CDR3: TGTGCCAGCAGAACTAGTACCGGGACAGGGAACTTCTTT.